This T cell receptor beta chain came from a study of cytomegalovirus exposure and HLA in healthy donors. Study observations and caveats: Investigators reported some 150 TCR beta chains as tied to cytomegalovirus.

In nominal health when sampled, donors likely had unrecorded immune exposures nonetheless. Use of 60 Vbeta and 13 Jbeta primers characterized the PCR. Assay used: immunoSEQ multiplex PCR; TCRdb lists only in-frame clones, some missing. The data hold approximately 100,000 clones, with around 75% observed a single time. The CDR3 runs to 14 residues. Losses at the gene ends were 0 bases for V and 5 bases for J; bases not matched to a gene: 4. The germline CDR1 and CDR2 sequences are ENHRY and SYGVKD. For this clone: Its target is unknown.

Source material: PBMCs. This chain connects TRBV10-3 to TRBJ2-7; 7 bases map to TRBD1. This clonotype originated in a female donor in good health and CMV-seronegative. This CDR3 is CAISESTGPDEQYF. CDR3 DNA: TGTGCCATCAGTGAGTCGACAGGGCCGGACGAGCAGTACTTC.